This T cell receptor beta chain was sequenced in a study of cytotoxic CD8 clonotypes in ibrutinib-treated CLL. This clone was seen more than once but under ten times. Its cognate antigen is unknown. Study conclusions and caveats: For progressing versus sustained-remission patients, sampling times were not the same.

Assay: immunoSEQ multiplex PCR; the TCRdb copy retains only in-frame clones and omits some. Of 80,000 to 95,000 clones listed, about 76% are singletons. The germline CDR1 and CDR2 sequences are SGHTA and FQGNSA. This CDR3 has 16 amino acids. The V end was cut by 4 bases, the J end by 2 bases, with 16 bases between. This chain joins TRBV7-2 and TRBJ2-3; D not certain. The sequence was obtained from a human donor with chronic lymphocytic leukemia. The sample in question was PBMCs, obtained after 12 months of ibrutinib treatment. CDR3: CASSSRRTSLTDTQYF. The CDR3 nucleotides read TGTGCCAGCAGCTCCCGCAGGACCTCTCTCACAGATACGCAGTATTTT.